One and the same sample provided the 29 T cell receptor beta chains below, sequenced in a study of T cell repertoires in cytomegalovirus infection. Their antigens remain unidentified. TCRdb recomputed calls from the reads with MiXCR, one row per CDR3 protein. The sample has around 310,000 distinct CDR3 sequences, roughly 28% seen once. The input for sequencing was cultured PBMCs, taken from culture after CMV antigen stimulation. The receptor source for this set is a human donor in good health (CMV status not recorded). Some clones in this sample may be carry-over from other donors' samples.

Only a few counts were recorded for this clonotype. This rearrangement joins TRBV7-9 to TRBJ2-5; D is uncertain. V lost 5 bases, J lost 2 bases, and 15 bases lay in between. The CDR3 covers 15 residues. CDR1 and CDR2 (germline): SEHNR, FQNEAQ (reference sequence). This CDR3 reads CASSLRAQEQETQYF. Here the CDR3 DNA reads TGTGCCAGCAGCCTTAGAGCGCAGGAGCAAGAGACCCAGTACTTC.

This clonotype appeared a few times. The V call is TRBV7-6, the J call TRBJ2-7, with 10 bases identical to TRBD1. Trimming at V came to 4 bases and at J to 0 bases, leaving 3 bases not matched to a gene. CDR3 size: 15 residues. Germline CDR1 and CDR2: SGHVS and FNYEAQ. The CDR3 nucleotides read TGTGCCAGCAGCTCGGACAGGGGGGGCTCCTACGAGCAGTACTTC. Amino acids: CASSSDRGGSYEQYF.

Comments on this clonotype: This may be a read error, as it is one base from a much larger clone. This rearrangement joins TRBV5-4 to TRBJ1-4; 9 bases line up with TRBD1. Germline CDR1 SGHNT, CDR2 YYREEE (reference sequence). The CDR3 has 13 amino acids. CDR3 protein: CSSSRDRDEKLFF. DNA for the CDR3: TGTTCCAGCAGCCGGGACAGGGATGAAAAACTGTTTTTT.

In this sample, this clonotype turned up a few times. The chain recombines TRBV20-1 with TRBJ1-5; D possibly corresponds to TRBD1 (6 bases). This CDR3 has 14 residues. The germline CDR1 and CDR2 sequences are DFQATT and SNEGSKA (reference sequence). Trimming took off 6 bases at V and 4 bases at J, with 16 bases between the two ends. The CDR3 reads CSAVRGGGNQPQHF. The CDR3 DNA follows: TGCAGTGCCGTCCGAGGGGGAGGGAATCAGCCCCAGCATTTT.

The CDR3 is CAISRTGDTEAFF. The CDR3 coding sequence is TGTGCCATCAGTCGGACAGGGGACACTGAAGCTTTCTTT. The chain recombines TRBV10-3 with TRBJ1-1; TRBD1 matches 9 bases. The CDR3 spans 13 residues. After removal of 5 bases from V and 3 bases from J, the junction contained 1 base not matched to a gene. Germline V gene data show CDR1 as ENHRY and CDR2 as SYGVKD.

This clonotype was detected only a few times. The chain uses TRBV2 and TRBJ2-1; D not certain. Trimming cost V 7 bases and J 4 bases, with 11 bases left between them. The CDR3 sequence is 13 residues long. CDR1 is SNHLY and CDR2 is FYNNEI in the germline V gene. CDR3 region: CASIPTSYNEQFF. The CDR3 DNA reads TGTGCCAGCATCCCGACATCTTACAATGAGCAGTTCTTC.

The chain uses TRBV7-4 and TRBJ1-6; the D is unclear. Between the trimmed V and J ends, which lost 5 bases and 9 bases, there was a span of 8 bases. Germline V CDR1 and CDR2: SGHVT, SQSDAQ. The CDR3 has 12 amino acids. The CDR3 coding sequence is TGTGCCAGCAGCGGAGCAGGTTCACCCCTCCACTTT. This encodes CASSGAGSPLHF.

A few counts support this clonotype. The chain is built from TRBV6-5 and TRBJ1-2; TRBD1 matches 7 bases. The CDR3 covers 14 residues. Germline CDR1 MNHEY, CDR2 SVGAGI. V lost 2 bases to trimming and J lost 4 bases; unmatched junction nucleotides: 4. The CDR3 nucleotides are TGTGCCAGCAGTTACAGGACAGGTTCCTATGGCTACACCTTC. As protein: CASSYRTGSYGYTF.

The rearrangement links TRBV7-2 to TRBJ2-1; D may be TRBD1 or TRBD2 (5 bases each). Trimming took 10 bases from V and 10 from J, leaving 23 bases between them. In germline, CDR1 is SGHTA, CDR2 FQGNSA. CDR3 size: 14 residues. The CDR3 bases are TGTGCCATCCAGCCGCAGAGAGGGGTTGGCGAGCAGTTCTTC. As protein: CAIQPQRGVGEQFF.

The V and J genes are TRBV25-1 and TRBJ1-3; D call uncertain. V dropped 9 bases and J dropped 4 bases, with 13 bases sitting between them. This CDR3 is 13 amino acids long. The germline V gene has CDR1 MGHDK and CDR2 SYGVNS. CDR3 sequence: CASYPDAGNTIYF. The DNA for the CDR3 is TGTGCCAGTTACCCAGATGCAGGAAACACCATATATTTT.

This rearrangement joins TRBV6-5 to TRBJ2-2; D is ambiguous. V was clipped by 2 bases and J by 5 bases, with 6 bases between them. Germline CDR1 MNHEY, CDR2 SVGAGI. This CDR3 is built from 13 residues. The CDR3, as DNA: TGTGCCAGCAGTTACGGACGGACCGGGGAGCTGTTTTTT. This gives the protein CASSYGRTGELFF.

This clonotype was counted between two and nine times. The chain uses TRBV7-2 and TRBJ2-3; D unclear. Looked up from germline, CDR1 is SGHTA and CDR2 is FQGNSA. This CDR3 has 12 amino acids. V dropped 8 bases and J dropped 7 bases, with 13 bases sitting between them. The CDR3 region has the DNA TGTGCCAGCCGGCAAGAGACCTATACGCAGTATTTT. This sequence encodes CASRQETYTQYF.

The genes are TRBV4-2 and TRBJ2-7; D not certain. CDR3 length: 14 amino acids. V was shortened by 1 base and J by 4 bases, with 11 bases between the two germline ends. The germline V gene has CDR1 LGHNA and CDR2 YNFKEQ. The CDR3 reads CASSQGPTGYEQYF. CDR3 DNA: TGTGCCAGCAGCCAAGGTCCCACGGGTTACGAGCAGTACTTC.

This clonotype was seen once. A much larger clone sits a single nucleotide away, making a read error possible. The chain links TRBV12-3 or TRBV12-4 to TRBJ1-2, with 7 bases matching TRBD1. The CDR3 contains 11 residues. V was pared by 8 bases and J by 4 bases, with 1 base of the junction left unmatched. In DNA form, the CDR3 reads TGTGCCAGCCGGGACAGCTATGGCTACACCTTC. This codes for CASRDSYGYTF.

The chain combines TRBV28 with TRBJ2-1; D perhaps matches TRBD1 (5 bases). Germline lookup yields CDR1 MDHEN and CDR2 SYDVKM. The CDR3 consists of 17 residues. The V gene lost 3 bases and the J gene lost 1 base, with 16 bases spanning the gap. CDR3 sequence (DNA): TGTGCCAGCAGTTTCCGTATTACCCAGGGATCCTACAATGAGCAGTTCTTC. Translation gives CASSFRITQGSYNEQFF.

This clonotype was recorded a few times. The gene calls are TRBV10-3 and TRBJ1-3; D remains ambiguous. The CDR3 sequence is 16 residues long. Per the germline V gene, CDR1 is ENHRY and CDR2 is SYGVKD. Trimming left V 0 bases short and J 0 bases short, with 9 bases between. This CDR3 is CAISESRSPSGNTIYF. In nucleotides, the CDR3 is TGTGCCATCAGTGAGTCGCGGAGTCCCTCTGGAAACACCATATATTTT.

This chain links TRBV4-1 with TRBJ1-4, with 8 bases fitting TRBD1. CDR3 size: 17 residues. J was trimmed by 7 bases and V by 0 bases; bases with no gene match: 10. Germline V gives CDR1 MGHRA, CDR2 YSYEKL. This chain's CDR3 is CASSQEGFRGRIEKLFF. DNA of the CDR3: TGCGCCAGCAGCCAAGAAGGATTCAGGGGGCGCATTGAAAAACTGTTTTTT.

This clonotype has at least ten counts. For the CDR3, the DNA is TGTGCCAGTAGTTTCGCGGATTCGAACACCGGGGAGCTGTTTTTT. This sequence encodes CASSFADSNTGELFF. The genes are TRBV19 and TRBJ2-2; D remains ambiguous. The CDR3 covers 15 residues. Trimming stripped 5 bases from V and 0 bases from J, with 10 bases between. From germline, CDR1 is LNHDA and CDR2 SQIVND (reference sequence).

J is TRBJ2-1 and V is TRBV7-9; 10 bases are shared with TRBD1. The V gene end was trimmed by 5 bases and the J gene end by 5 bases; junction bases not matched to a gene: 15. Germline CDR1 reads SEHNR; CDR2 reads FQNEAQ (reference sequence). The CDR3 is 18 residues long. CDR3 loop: CASSHPGTGALTDNEQFF. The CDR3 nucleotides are TGTGCCAGCAGCCATCCCGGGACAGGGGCCCTCACGGACAATGAGCAGTTCTTC.

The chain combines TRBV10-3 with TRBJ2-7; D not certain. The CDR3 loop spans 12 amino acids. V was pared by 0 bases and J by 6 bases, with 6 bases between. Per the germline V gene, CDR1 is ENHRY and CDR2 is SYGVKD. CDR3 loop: CAISESVGEQYF. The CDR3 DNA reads TGTGCCATCAGTGAGTCGGTAGGCGAGCAGTACTTC.

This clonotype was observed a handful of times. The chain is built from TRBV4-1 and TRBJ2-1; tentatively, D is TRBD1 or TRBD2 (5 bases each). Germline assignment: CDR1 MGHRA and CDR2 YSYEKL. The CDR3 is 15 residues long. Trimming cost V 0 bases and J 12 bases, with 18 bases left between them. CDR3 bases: TGCGCCAGCAGCCAAGAGGGGACCCTCCAGAGGGGGCAGTTCTTC. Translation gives CASSQEGTLQRGQFF.

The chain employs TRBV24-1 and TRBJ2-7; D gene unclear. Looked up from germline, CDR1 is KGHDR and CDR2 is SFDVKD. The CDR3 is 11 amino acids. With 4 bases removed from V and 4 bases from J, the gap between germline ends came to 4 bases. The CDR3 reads CATSDPYEQYF. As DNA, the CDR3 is TGTGCCACCAGTGACCCGTACGAGCAGTACTTC.

CDR3 in amino acids: CASSFGDRGSDTQYF. The CDR3, as DNA: TGCGCCAGCAGCTTCGGGGACCGAGGATCAGATACGCAGTATTTT. The J gene is TRBJ2-3, the V gene TRBV5-1; D possibly matches TRBD1 or TRBD2 (5 bases each). Germline CDR1 SGHRS, CDR2 YFSETQ. Trimming shortened V by 2 bases and J by 4 bases, and 14 bases separated the two germline ends. The CDR3 is made up of 15 amino acids.

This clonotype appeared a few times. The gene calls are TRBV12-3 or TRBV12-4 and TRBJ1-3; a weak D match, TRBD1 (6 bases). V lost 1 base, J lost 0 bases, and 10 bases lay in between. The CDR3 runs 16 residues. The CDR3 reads CASSLGGALSGNTIYF. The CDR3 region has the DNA TGTGCCAGCAGTTTAGGGGGGGCCCTCTCTGGAAACACCATATATTTT.

Here the CDR3 reads CASSRNRDSNTEAFF. CDR3 coding DNA: TGTGCCAGCAGCCGGAACAGGGATTCCAACACTGAAGCTTTCTTT. The chain links TRBV4-2 to TRBJ1-1; D possibly corresponds to TRBD1 (6 bases). V dropped 4 bases and J dropped 2 bases, with 14 bases sitting between them. Germline lookup yields CDR1 LGHNA and CDR2 YNFKEQ. The CDR3 spans 15 residues.

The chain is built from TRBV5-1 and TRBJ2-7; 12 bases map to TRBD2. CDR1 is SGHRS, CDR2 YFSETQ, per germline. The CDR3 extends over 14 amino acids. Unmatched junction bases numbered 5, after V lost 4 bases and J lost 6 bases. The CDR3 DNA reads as TGCGCCAGCAGCCCGGGACTAGCGGGTTCCGAGCAGTACTTC. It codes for CASSPGLAGSEQYF. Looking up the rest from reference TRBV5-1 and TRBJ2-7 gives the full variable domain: KAGVTQTPRYLIKTRGQQVTLSCSPISGHRSVSWYQQTPGQGLQFLFEYFSETQRNKGNFPGRFSGRQFSNSRSEMNVSTLELGDSALYLCASSPGLAGSEQYFGPGTRLTVT.

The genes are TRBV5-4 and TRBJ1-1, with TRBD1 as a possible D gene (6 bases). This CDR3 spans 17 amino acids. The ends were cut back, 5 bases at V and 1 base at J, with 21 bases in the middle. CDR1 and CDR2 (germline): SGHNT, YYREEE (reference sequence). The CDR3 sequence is CASRSAGGGARNTEAFF. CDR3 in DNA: TGTGCCAGCAGATCCGCAGGAGGGGGGGCGCGGAACACTGAAGCTTTCTTT.

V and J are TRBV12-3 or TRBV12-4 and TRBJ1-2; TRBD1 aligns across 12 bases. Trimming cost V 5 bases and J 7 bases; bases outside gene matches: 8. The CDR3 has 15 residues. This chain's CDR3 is CASSADGTGGSGYTF. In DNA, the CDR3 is TGTGCCAGCAGTGCAGATGGGACAGGGGGCTCTGGCTACACCTTC.

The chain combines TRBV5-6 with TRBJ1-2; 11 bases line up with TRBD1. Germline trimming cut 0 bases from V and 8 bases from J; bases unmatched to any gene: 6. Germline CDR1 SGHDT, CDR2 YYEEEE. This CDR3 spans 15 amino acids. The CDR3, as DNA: TGTGCCAGCAGCTTGGCCGAGGACAGGGGGCTAGGCTACACCTTC. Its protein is CASSLAEDRGLGYTF. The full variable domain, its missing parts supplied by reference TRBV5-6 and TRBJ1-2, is DAGVTQSPTHLIKTRGQQVTLRCSPKSGHDTVSWYQQALGQGPQFIFQYYEEEERQRGNFPDRFSGHQFPNYSSELNVNALLLGDSALYLCASSLAEDRGLGYTFGSGTRLTVV.